This TCR beta chain was recorded in a study of human T cells and chemical hapten exposure. Study in general: On approximately 2 cm by approximately 2 cm of upper inner arm skin, sensitization was performed with 2% DPC. The cohort included alopecia areata under or over 50% scalp, totalis and universalis.

The CDR3 totals 14 residues. The V end lost 0 bases, the J end lost 3 bases, and 9 bases lay between the germline ends. Looked up from germline, CDR1 is SGHRS and CDR2 is YFSETQ. Time point indicated: patch test 2, 6 weeks after DPC sensitization. Treatment specified: therapeutic diphenylcyclopropenone sensitization with weekly scalp DPC. TCRdb re-called the RACE reads through MiXCR, storing one row per CDR3 protein. The sample carries 84,000 or so distinct CDR3 sequences, about 10% recorded once. The rearrangement uses TRBV5-1 and TRBJ1-1; D is unclear. This specimen was whole blood, taken in connection with sensitization to the hapten diphenylcyclopropenone (DPC). The TCR was taken from a woman aged 30 to 39 with alopecia areata. Some clones in this sample may be carry-over from other donors' samples. The CDR3 DNA sequence: TGCGCCAGCAGCTTGGGGCGGGGAGACACTGAAGCTTTCTTT. Its translation: CASSLGRGDTEAFF.